Listed here are 29 T cell receptor beta chains from one sample, sequenced in a study of CD8 T cells in Susac syndrome (dated 2019 in TCRdb). Library preparation was by the immunoSEQ multiplex PCR assay. RNA was extracted using the RNeasy kit, and about 0.5 to 1 microgram was reverse transcribed with random hexamers. The raw public reads went through TCRdb reprocessing: fastp at Q25, MiXCR clone calling, in-frame beta chains kept. Merged by CDR3 protein, the rows form single entries marked with the most common genes and DNA. The table for this sample lists fewer than 100,000 distinct CDR3 sequences; 91% of them were counted only once. The ten biggest clones cover less than 0.55% of the sample. Material for sequencing was CD8+ T cells from PBMCs. The receptors derive from a human donor with multiple sclerosis.

The rearrangement links TRBV27 to TRBJ2-2; maybe TRBD2 (7 bases). The CDR3 is 17 residues long. The V gene lost 3 bases and the J gene lost 4 bases, with 18 bases spanning the gap. Per germline, CDR1 MNHEY and CDR2 SMNVEV (reference sequence). The CDR3 DNA reads as TGTGCCAGCAGTTTGGGGGGGCCGGGTAGGTTCACCGGGGAGCTGTTTTTT. Amino acids: CASSLGGPGRFTGELFF.

The chain has TRBV7-9 and TRBJ1-1; maybe TRBD1 (5 bases). In germline, CDR1 is SEHNR, CDR2 FQNEAQ (reference sequence). Trimming took 4 bases from V and 0 from J, leaving 9 bases between them. This CDR3 region has 14 residues. CDR3 sequence: CASSWGPVNTEAFF. CDR3 coding DNA: TGTGCCAGCAGCTGGGGACCGGTGAACACTGAAGCTTTCTTT.

The CDR3 reads CASSLFPPGVTYNEQFF. CDR3 nucleotides: TGTGCCAGCAGTTTATTCCCGCCAGGGGTCACCTACAATGAGCAGTTCTTC. The chain joins TRBV28 to TRBJ2-1, with D possibly matching TRBD1 (6 bases). CDR3 length equals 17 residues. From germline, CDR1 is MDHEN and CDR2 SYDVKM. Trimming removed 1 base at V and 2 bases at J, with 15 bases between.

This clonotype was seen a single time. The chain combines TRBV4-3 with TRBJ1-2, with D possibly matching TRBD1 (6 bases). CDR1 and CDR2 (germline): LGHNA, YSLEER. Trimming took 2 bases from V and 2 from J, leaving 12 bases between them. CDR3 length equals 15 residues. CDR3 protein: CASSQNTGSNYGYTF. The CDR3, as DNA: TGCGCCAGCAGCCAAAACACAGGGTCCAACTATGGCTACACCTTC.

V is TRBV19 and J is TRBJ1-1; D remains ambiguous. V was shortened by 11 bases and J by 0 bases, with 13 bases between the two germline ends. CDR1 and CDR2 (germline): LNHDA, SQIVND (reference sequence). The CDR3 totals 13 residues. CDR3: CASGENMNTEAFF. As DNA, the CDR3 is TGTGCCTCAGGAGAGAACATGAACACTGAAGCTTTCTTT.

The rearrangement links TRBV30 to TRBJ1-5; D is uncertain. Germline V CDR1 and CDR2: GTSNPN, SVGIG (reference sequence). Trimming pared 0 bases from V and 9 bases from J, leaving 9 bases between. The CDR3 has 12 residues. CDR3 protein: CAWSVGVGPQHF. Here the CDR3 DNA reads TGTGCCTGGAGTGTGGGTGTTGGGCCCCAGCATTTT.

The chain carries TRBV27 and TRBJ2-2; the D gene could be TRBD1 or TRBD2 (5 bases each). CDR1 and CDR2 from the germline V gene are MNHEY and SMNVEV (reference sequence). The CDR3 has 15 amino acids. V lost 4 bases and J 6 bases, leaving 15 bases between the germline ends. DNA for the CDR3: TGTGCCAGCAGTTCAGACTCTGGGACCCCCGGGGAGCTGTTTTTT. It encodes CASSSDSGTPGELFF.

The chain couples TRBV28 to TRBJ1-3; no clear D gene. Deletions cut 4 bases from V and 0 bases from J, with 16 bases between. The germline gives CDR1 MDHEN, CDR2 SYDVKM. The CDR3 is made up of 17 amino acids. The CDR3 bases are TGTGCCAGCAGTTCTATCAGCGACGGAAACTCTGGAAACACCATATATTTT. Its protein product is CASSSISDGNSGNTIYF.

The chain recombines TRBV15 with TRBJ2-5; 11 bases match TRBD2. The CDR3 runs to 17 residues. In germline, CDR1 is LNHNV, CDR2 YYDKDF (reference sequence). The junction had 6 bases not matched to a gene; V was cut back by 1 base and J by 2 bases. CDR3 protein: CATSRGFSGRVQETQYF. The DNA for the CDR3 is TGTGCCACCAGCAGAGGATTTAGCGGGAGGGTTCAAGAGACCCAGTACTTC.

The chain carries TRBV27 and TRBJ2-5, with D perhaps matching TRBD1 (6 bases). V lost 5 bases to trimming and J lost 5 bases, with 15 bases between them. The CDR3 loop spans 14 amino acids. In germline, CDR1 is MNHEY, CDR2 SMNVEV (reference sequence). CDR3 amino acids: CASSTLGARETQYF. The CDR3 DNA is TGTGCCAGCAGTACCTTGGGGGCGAGGGAGACCCAGTACTTC.

J is TRBJ1-6 and V is TRBV6-5, with 9 bases identical to TRBD1. The ends lost 8 bases at V and 11 bases at J; junction bases unmatched: 13. This CDR3 region has 15 residues. The germline V gene encodes CDR1 MNHEY and CDR2 SVGAGI. The CDR3 DNA is TGTGCCAGCCAACCGGGACAGGGTAGAGGGGCACCCCTCCACTTT. It is translated as CASQPGQGRGAPLHF.

V usage is TRBV11-2 and J usage is TRBJ1-2; no reliable D call. With 8 bases removed from V and 8 bases from J, the gap between germline ends came to 12 bases. The CDR3 loop spans 11 amino acids. Germline CDR1 and CDR2: SGHAT and FQNNGV. CDR3 protein: CASSPTLGYTF. In DNA form, the CDR3 reads TGTGCCAGCTCCCCGACCCTGGGCTACACCTTC.

CDR3 protein: CASRVLSSYNEQFF. The CDR3 region has the DNA TGTGCCAGCAGAGTATTGTCCTCCTACAATGAGCAGTTCTTC. The rearrangement uses TRBV27 and TRBJ2-1; D is unresolved. Germline V CDR1 and CDR2: MNHEY, SMNVEV (reference sequence). This CDR3 spans 14 amino acids. With 6 bases removed from V and 0 bases from J, the gap between germline ends came to 9 bases.

The chain carries TRBV9 and TRBJ2-7, with D tentatively TRBD2 (6 bases). CDR3 length equals 15 residues. CDR1 is SGDLS, CDR2 YYNGEE, per germline. The germline V and J ends were trimmed by 7 bases and 1 base, with 18 bases remaining between them. The CDR3 DNA reads TGTGCCAGCGCTAGCTCGGCGGGGATATCCTACGAGCAGTACTTC. Its translation: CASASSAGISYEQYF.

V is TRBV29-1 and J is TRBJ1-1; a possible D gene is TRBD1 (5 bases). V was trimmed by 6 bases and J by 9 bases, leaving 14 bases between them. The germline V gene encodes CDR1 SQVTM and CDR2 ANQGSEA. The CDR3 totals 11 residues. The CDR3 is CSVPREEKAFF. CDR3 DNA: TGCAGCGTCCCCAGGGAAGAAAAAGCTTTCTTT.

This chain connects TRBV4-3 to TRBJ2-1; no clear D. Between the trimmed V and J ends, which lost 1 base and 4 bases, there was a span of 11 bases. Germline CDR1 LGHNA, CDR2 YSLEER. This CDR3 is 15 amino acids long. The CDR3 DNA reads TGCGCCAGCAGCCAAGGACTGCCCCCATACAATGAGCAGTTCTTC. This sequence encodes CASSQGLPPYNEQFF.

This rearrangement joins TRBV28 to TRBJ1-1; D is perhaps TRBD1 (5 bases). Deletions cut 7 bases from V and 5 bases from J, with 11 bases between. This CDR3 spans 12 amino acids. Germline values: CDR1 MDHEN, CDR2 SYDVKM. The CDR3 bases are TGTGCCAGCATAGGGGTTGGGACTGAAGCTTTCTTT. Translated: CASIGVGTEAFF.

This rearrangement joins TRBV6-5 to TRBJ1-2; TRBD1 aligns across 9 bases. Trimming at V came to 7 bases and at J to 4 bases, leaving 7 bases not matched to a gene. The length of the CDR3 is 14 residues. Germline loops: CDR1 MNHEY, CDR2 SVGAGI. This CDR3 reads CASKIGTGLYGYTF. In DNA form, the CDR3 reads TGTGCCAGCAAGATCGGGACAGGGCTCTATGGCTACACCTTC.

This chain joins TRBV9 and TRBJ2-7, with D tentatively TRBD1 or TRBD2 (5 bases each). CDR1 and CDR2 from the germline V gene are SGDLS and YYNGEE. The V end was cut by 3 bases, the J end by 3 bases, with 10 bases between. The CDR3 is made up of 13 amino acids. CDR3 amino acids: CASSGLGDYEQYF. The CDR3 region has the DNA TGTGCCAGCAGCGGGTTGGGGGACTACGAGCAGTACTTC.

V and J are TRBV5-1 and TRBJ2-1; D remains unclear. The germline CDR1 and CDR2 sequences are SGHRS and YFSETQ. The CDR3 extends over 15 amino acids. V was pared by 1 base and J by 2 bases, with 10 bases between. The CDR3 protein is CASSLFQTPYNEQFF. The DNA of the CDR3 is TGCGCCAGCAGCTTGTTCCAGACTCCCTACAATGAGCAGTTCTTC.

The rearrangement links TRBV5-6 to TRBJ1-2, with D maybe TRBD1 (5 bases). CDR1 is SGHDT and CDR2 is YYEEEE in the germline V gene. This CDR3 contains 13 residues. V shed 5 bases and J shed 4 bases, with 12 bases lying between them. CDR3 DNA sequence: TGTGCCAGCAGACAGCAGGGTATCTATGGCTACACCTTC. This translates into CASRQQGIYGYTF.

The genes are TRBV5-1 and TRBJ2-7; 11 bases line up with TRBD2. Germline V gene data show CDR1 as SGHRS and CDR2 as YFSETQ. CDR3 length: 15 residues. V trimming: 4 bases; J trimming: 2 bases; junction bases outside the gene matches: 5. The DNA of the CDR3 is TGCGCCAGCAGCCCCACTAGCGGGGGAACCTACGAGCAGTACTTC. As protein: CASSPTSGGTYEQYF.

CDR3 protein: CASSVTSGRGETQYF. The CDR3 region has the DNA TGTGCCAGCAGCGTCACTAGCGGGAGGGGAGAGACCCAGTACTTC. The rearrangement uses TRBV9 and TRBJ2-5; 13 bases agree with TRBD2. Germline CDR1 SGDLS, CDR2 YYNGEE. This CDR3 spans 15 amino acids. Trimming removed 2 bases from V and 4 bases from J; junction bases left unmatched: 2.

The chain combines TRBV27 with TRBJ2-1; no firm D call. CDR3 length: 13 amino acids. Germline V gene data show CDR1 as MNHEY and CDR2 as SMNVEV (reference sequence). Trimming cost V 2 bases and J 4 bases, with 6 bases left between them. The CDR3 region is CASSLSTYNEQFF. Written as DNA, the CDR3 is TGTGCCAGCAGTTTAAGCACGTACAATGAGCAGTTCTTC.

The J gene is TRBJ2-3, the V gene TRBV30, with TRBD2 matching over 9 bases. Per germline, CDR1 GTSNPN and CDR2 SVGIG (reference sequence). The CDR3 is 15 residues long. Germline trimming cut 2 bases from V and 1 base from J; bases unmatched to any gene: 4. The CDR3 region has the DNA TGTGCCTGGAGTCCCTTAGCGGGGGGCACAGATACGCAGTATTTT. This gives the protein CAWSPLAGGTDTQYF.

This clonotype was detected a few times. CDR3 residues: CAWDQGTGQYYEQYF. CDR3 sequence (DNA): TGTGCCTGGGACCAGGGAACAGGGCAATACTACGAGCAGTACTTC. The chain employs TRBV30 and TRBJ2-7, with D perhaps matching TRBD1 (6 bases). This CDR3 has 15 amino acids. Germline CDR1 is GTSNPN and CDR2 is SVGIG (reference sequence). V was shortened by 5 bases and J by 3 bases, with 20 bases between the two germline ends.

The chain recombines TRBV12-3 or TRBV12-4 with TRBJ2-2; TRBD2 matches 8 bases. J gave up 6 bases and V 5 bases, and 14 bases lay outside the gene matches. The CDR3 contains 17 residues. The CDR3: CASSAPPGTRDAGELFF. CDR3 in DNA: TGTGCCAGCAGTGCCCCTCCCGGGACTAGGGACGCCGGGGAGCTGTTTTTT.

The rearrangement links TRBV27 to TRBJ2-1; TRBD2 matches at 7 bases. Germline CDR1 reads MNHEY; CDR2 reads SMNVEV (reference sequence). The CDR3 is made up of 16 amino acids. With 5 bases clipped from V and 7 bases from J, the junction kept 14 bases outside the gene matches. CDR3 nucleotide sequence: TGTGCCAGCAGTCGCCCCAATGCGGGAGCGGCGAATGAGCAGTTCTTC. Translated, it gives CASSRPNAGAANEQFF.

The chain combines TRBV4-1 with TRBJ2-7; D may be TRBD2 (7 bases). The CDR3 runs to 16 residues. Germline-derived CDR1 and CDR2 are MGHRA and YSYEKL. V shed 1 base and J shed 4 bases, with 17 bases lying between them. This CDR3 reads CASSQVGGWGGYEQYF. DNA for the CDR3: TGCGCCAGCAGCCAAGTAGGGGGTTGGGGGGGTTACGAGCAGTACTTC.